Below, one T cell receptor (beta chain) is given with its context. As yet, its antigen is unknown. The repertoire was sequenced with immunoSEQ multiplex PCR; TCRdb's copy has only in-frame clones and lacks some. Found here are more than 45,000 clones, 70% of them singletons; the top ten hold approximately 2.6%. This specimen belongs to a study of T cell clones after liver transplantation. Looking at the study overall: Samples came pre-transplant, pre-randomization before withdrawal, and post-randomization after withdrawal ended.

Study-wide results and caveats: Compared with third party-reactive sequences, donor-reactive ones declined more, independent of withdrawal success.

The CDR3 runs to 14 residues. Germline values: CDR1 SGHVS, CDR2 FQNEAQ. V gave up 0 bases and J gave up 4 bases; unmatched junction bases: 0. The sequence was collected from a human patient who received a liver transplant. Some of these T cells may belong to the graft donor. This specimen consisted of CD4+ T cells from blood, obtained at the approximately 16-month timepoint. The rearrangement joins TRBV7-8 to TRBJ1-5; 7 bases fit TRBD1. The CDR3 coding sequence is TGTGCCAGCAGCTTAGCGGGACAGAATCAGCCCCAGCATTTT. Amino acid sequence: CASSLAGQNQPQHF.